This T cell receptor (beta chain) was obtained from a study of long-term antiretroviral therapy in people with HIV. Points from the study as a whole: Controls showed broader CDR3 length ranges than did the HIV repertoires. Repertoire composition at all time points was dominated by clones that had expanded before ART. Information on adherence, resistance and therapy changes was unavailable.

Per the germline V gene, CDR1 is MDHEN and CDR2 is SYDVKM. This CDR3 spans 15 amino acids. Trimming at V came to 8 bases and at J to 8 bases, leaving 13 bases not matched to a gene. Version v3.0 of the immunoSEQ assay was performed at survey level. Per-sample sequencing targets were roughly 40,000-55,000 T-cell genomes. The table came from immunoSEQ multiplex PCR; TCRdb's copy has only in-frame clones and leaves some out. The sample yields tens of thousands of clones, more than 85% seen once. On this clone: The antigen is undetermined.

This sample comprised unsorted PBMCs, obtained around 2.6 years after starting antiretroviral therapy. The sequence derives from a man aged 40-49 years with HIV. This sequence joins TRBV28 and TRBJ1-2, with 11 bases lining up with TRBD1. The CDR3 bases are TGTGCCAGCGGCTCTTGGACAGGGGGCGGGCGGGGCTACACCTTC. Its protein product is CASGSWTGGGRGYTF.